The clone carrying this T cell receptor beta chain showed up many times. The data originate from a study of regulatory T cells in long-lasting Graves disease. CDR3 length: 13 residues. Trimming stripped 4 bases from V and 8 bases from J, with 9 bases between. The germline V gene encodes CDR1 SGHTA and CDR2 FQGTGA. The time point: persistent/refractory GD, antithyroid drugs over 5 years with positive TRAb. RNA from PBMCs was the source of the TCR library. With iRepertoire HTBI primers and Arm-PCR of CDR3 regions, TCR beta libraries were built. TCRdb reprocessed the multiplex PCR reads with MiXCR, giving one entry per CDR3 protein. The sample records 300,000 to 350,000 distinct CDR3 sequences, about 19% being singletons.

The source of this sequence is a female donor with Graves disease. Source: peripheral blood mononuclear cells (PBMCs), taken when the disease was refractory, from a patient treated with antithyroid drugs. The V gene is TRBV7-3, the J gene TRBJ1-6; no clear D. The CDR3 region has the DNA TGTGCCAGCAGCTCCTGGCGGGATTCACCCCTCCACTTT. Translating gives CASSSWRDSPLHF.